These T cell receptor beta chains were read from a single sample in a study of shared clonotypes between healthy human individuals. The data were produced by immunoSEQ multiplex PCR, yet TCRdb's version contains in-frame clones alone and is incomplete. Seen here are about 1.5 million clones, over 95% observed once, and the top ten hold approximately 1.1%. Sequenced sample: naive CD4+ T cells sorted from blood. Source of these receptors: a man younger than 45 in good health. Each CDR3 is given without its conserved first and last residue.

TRBV7-9	TRBJ1-1	ASSLGTGGFTEAF
TRBV2	TRBJ1-1	ASSEEQDTEAF
TRBV5-1	TRBJ2-1	ASSLEHEQF
TRBV5-7	TRBJ1-1	ASSLSGGPNTEAF
TRBV13	TRBJ2-7	ASSLRQGGYEQY
TRBV2	TRBJ1-5	AGSGDSNQPQH
TRBV9	TRBJ1-5	ASSIRPTQPQH
TRBV27	TRBJ2-7	ASSRTTRGLAHHEQY
TRBV5-1	TRBJ1-4	ASSLAGFNEKLF
TRBV18	TRBJ2-2	ASSGRTANTGELF
TRBV7-8	TRBJ2-2	ASSLLGQVSTGELF
TRBV28	TRBJ1-5	ASSLTGPPRAQH
TRBV6-5	TRBJ1-1	ASSRTGGNTEAF
TRBV6-4	TRBJ2-2	ASSDSKLAGAAGELF
TRBV5-1	TRBJ2-6	ASSPGVSGANVLT
TRBV28	TRBJ2-1	ASSFLQLSGDEQF
TRBV30	TRBJ2-7	AWSPLYEQY
TRBV19	TRBJ1-3	ASSKDRGPISGNTIY
TRBV5-1	TRBJ2-6	ASSWDGSGANVLT
TRBV10-3	TRBJ2-1	AITASGSYNEQF
TRBV7-6	TRBJ1-5	ASSLVRNQPQH
TRBV13	TRBJ2-1	ASRKEGLAGRNEQF
TRBV10-1	TRBJ2-5	ASSESNSGLGETQY
TRBV10-3	TRBJ1-5	AISGTGTEFKH
TRBV5-6	TRBJ2-1	ASSFGRTGSAYNEQF
TRBV28	TRBJ2-5	ASSLYGRSETQY
TRBV28	TRBJ2-3	ASSLRSTDTQY
TRBV28	TRBJ2-5	ASWQGRETQY
TRBV7-6	TRBJ2-7	ASSLQGAQQY
TRBV11-2	TRBJ2-7	ASSPIQVTGTHYEQY
TRBV10-3	TRBJ2-3	AISYGGTSGSTDTQY
TRBV9	TRBJ2-5	ASSVVGLAGGPGETQY
TRBV18	TRBJ1-1	ASSPRAFSLRNTEAF
TRBV7-9	TRBJ1-1	ASSSVGAEAF
TRBV4-1	TRBJ2-1	ASSPRLGGFDYNEQF
TRBV11-2	TRBJ2-7	ASSQTDRNYEQY
TRBV2	TRBJ2-1	ASSATSFLYNEQF
TRBV19	TRBJ2-1	ASSPNRVVAGEQF
TRBV28	TRBJ2-7	ASETVSYEQY
TRBV30	TRBJ2-7	AWSTGSRYEQY
TRBV18	TRBJ2-7	ASSPRPGTSGSYEQY
TRBV5-1	TRBJ2-7	ASSKPGQSYEQY
TRBV9	TRBJ2-3	ASSASGSGTGASDTQY
TRBV5-1	TRBJ1-2	ASSQGQSYGYT
TRBV2	TRBJ2-1	ASKTDRQVYNEQF
TRBV18	TRBJ2-5	ASSPLGPGAPKTQY
TRBV7-2	TRBJ1-2	ASSLTPNYGYT
TRBV20-1	TRBJ1-1	SARDLSEAF
TRBV6-5	TRBJ2-3	ASSYLGLGSTDTQY
TRBV27	TRBJ2-1	ASSLQRASWV
TRBV5-1	TRBJ2-7	ASANQGAYEQY
TRBV6-1	TRBJ2-3	ASSETGGAPTDTQY